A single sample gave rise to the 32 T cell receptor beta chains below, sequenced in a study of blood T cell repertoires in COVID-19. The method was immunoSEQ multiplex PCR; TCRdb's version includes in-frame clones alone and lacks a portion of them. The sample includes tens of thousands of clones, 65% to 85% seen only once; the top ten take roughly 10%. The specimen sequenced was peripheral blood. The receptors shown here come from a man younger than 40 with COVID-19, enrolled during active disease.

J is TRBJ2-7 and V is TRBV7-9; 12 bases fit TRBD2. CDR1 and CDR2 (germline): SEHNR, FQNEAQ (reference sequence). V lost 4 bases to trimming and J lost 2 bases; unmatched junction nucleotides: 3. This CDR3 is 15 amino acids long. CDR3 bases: TGTGCCAGCAGCTCTAGCGGGAGGGTCACCTACGAGCAGTACTTC. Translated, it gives CASSSSGRVTYEQYF.

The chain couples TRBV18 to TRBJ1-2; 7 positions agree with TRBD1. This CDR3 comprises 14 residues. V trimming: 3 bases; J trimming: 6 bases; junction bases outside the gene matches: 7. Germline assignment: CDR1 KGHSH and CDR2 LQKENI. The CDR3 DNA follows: TGTGCCAGCTCACCTACCGACAGGGTGGATGGCTACACCTTC. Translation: CASSPTDRVDGYTF.

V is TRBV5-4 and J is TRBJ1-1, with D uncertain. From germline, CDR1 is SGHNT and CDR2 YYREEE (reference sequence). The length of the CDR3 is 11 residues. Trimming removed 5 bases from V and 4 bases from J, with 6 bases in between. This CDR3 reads CASSGSTEAFF. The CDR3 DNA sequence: TGTGCCAGCAGTGGTAGCACTGAAGCTTTCTTT.

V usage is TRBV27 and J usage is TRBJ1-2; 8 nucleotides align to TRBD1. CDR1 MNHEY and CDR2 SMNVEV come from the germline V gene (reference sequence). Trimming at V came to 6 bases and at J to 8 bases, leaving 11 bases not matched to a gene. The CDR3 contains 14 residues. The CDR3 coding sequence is TGTGCCAGCAGGACTGGACAGGGCGTCCCAGGCTACACCTTC. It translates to CASRTGQGVPGYTF.

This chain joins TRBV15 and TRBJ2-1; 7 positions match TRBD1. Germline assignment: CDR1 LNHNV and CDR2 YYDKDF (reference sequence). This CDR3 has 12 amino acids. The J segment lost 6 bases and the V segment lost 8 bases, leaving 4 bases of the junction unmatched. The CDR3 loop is CATSTGTNEQFF. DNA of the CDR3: TGTGCCACCTCGACAGGGACCAATGAGCAGTTCTTC.

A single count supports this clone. This CDR3 is CASSPTGTADEQFF. The CDR3 DNA follows: TGTGCCAGCAGCCCTACCGGGACAGCGGATGAGCAGTTCTTC. The chain couples TRBV5-6 to TRBJ2-1, with 7 bases fitting TRBD1. This CDR3 comprises 14 residues. Germline trimming cut 4 bases from V and 8 bases from J; bases unmatched to any gene: 9. The germline V gene has CDR1 SGHDT and CDR2 YYEEEE.

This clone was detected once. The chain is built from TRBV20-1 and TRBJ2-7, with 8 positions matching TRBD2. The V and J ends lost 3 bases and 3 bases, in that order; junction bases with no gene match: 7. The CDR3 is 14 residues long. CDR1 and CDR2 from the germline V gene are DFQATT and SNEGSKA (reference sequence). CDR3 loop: CSASMRGGIYEQYF. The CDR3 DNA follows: TGCAGTGCTAGTATGCGCGGGGGGATCTACGAGCAGTACTTC.

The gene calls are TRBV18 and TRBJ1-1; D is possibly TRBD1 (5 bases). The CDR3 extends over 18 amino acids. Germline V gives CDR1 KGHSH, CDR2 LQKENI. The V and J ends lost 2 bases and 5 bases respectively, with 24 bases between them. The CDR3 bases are TGTGCCAGCTCACCAGATCCAGGGAAACACCAGGCCAGGACTGAAGCTTTCTTT. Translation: CASSPDPGKHQARTEAFF.

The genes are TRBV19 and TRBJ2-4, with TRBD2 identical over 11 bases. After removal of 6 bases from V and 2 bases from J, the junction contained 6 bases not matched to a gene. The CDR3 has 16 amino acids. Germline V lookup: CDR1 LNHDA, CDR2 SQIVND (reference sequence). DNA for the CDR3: TGTGCCAGTAGGTTAGCGGGAGGGCCAACCAAAAACATTCAGTACTTC. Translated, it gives CASRLAGGPTKNIQYF.

The DNA for the CDR3 is TGTGCCAGTAGTATAGTGGGGCGAGGCTACACCTTC. It codes for CASSIVGRGYTF. This chain joins TRBV19 and TRBJ1-2; tentative D call: TRBD1 (5 bases). The CDR3 length is 12 residues. Germline lookup yields CDR1 LNHDA and CDR2 SQIVND (reference sequence). Trimming pared 1 base from V and 8 bases from J, leaving 8 bases between.

The CDR3 here is CASSVDRGFNQPQHF. DNA of the CDR3: TGTGCCAGCAGCGTAGACAGGGGATTCAATCAGCCCCAGCATTTT. The chain couples TRBV9 to TRBJ1-5, with 7 bases identical to TRBD1. The junction had 3 bases not matched to a gene; V was cut back by 0 bases and J by 3 bases. The CDR3 totals 15 residues. Looked up from germline, CDR1 is SGDLS and CDR2 is YYNGEE.

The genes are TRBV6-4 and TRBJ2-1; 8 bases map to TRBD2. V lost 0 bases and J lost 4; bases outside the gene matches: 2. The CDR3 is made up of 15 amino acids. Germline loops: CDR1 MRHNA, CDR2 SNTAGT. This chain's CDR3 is CASSDSAGVYNEQFF. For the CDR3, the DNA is TGTGCCAGCAGTGACTCAGCGGGAGTTTACAATGAGCAGTTCTTC.

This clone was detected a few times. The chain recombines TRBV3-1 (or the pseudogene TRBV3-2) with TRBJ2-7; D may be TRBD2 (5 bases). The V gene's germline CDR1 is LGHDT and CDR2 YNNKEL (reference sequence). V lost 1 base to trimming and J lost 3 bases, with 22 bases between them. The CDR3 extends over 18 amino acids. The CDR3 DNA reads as TGTGCCAGCAGCCAAGGACTACCGGAACTCCCCCTATTCTACGAGCAGTACTTC. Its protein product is CASSQGLPELPLFYEQYF.

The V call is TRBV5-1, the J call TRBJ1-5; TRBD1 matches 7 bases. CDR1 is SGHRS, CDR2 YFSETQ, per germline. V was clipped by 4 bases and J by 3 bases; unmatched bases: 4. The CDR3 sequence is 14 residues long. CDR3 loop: CASSTGQPNQPQHF. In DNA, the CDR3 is TGCGCCAGCAGCACGGGACAGCCCAATCAGCCCCAGCATTTT.

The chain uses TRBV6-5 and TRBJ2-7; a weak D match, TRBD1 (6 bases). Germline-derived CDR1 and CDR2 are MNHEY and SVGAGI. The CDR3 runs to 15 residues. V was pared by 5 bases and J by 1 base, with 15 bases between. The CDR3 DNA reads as TGTGCCAGCAGTCGGCCGGGACATACATCCTACGAGCAGTACTTC. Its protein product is CASSRPGHTSYEQYF.

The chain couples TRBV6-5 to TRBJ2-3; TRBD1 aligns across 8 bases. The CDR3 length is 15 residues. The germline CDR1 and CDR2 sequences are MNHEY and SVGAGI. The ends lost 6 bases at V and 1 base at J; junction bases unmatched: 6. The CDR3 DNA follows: TGTGCCAGCAGGGGGACAGGTGGGGGCACAGATACGCAGTATTTT. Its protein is CASRGTGGGTDTQYF.

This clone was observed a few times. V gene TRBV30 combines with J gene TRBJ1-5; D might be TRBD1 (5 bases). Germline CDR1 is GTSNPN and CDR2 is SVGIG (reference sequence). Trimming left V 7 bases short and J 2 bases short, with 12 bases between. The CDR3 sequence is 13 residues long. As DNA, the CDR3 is TGTGCCTTCAATCAAGGGGGCAATCAGCCCCAGCATTTT. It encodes CAFNQGGNQPQHF.

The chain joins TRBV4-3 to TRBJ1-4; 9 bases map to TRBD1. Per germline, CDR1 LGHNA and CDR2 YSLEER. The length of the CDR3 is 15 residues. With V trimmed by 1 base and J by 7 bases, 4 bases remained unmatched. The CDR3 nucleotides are TGCGCCAGCAGCCAAGGGTGGACAGGGGTTGAAAAACTGTTTTTT. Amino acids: CASSQGWTGVEKLFF.

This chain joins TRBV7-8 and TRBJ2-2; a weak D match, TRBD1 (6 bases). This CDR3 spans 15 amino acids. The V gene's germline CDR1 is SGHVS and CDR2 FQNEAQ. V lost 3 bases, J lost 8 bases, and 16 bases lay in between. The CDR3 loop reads CASSFGNRVGGELFF. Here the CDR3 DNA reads TGTGCCAGCAGCTTTGGGAACAGGGTTGGAGGGGAGCTGTTTTTT.

CDR3 DNA sequence: TGTGCCAGCAGTTTCCCCACTACCAACAGGGGAGAAGGCAATCAGCCCCAGCATTTT. Translated: CASSFPTTNRGEGNQPQHF. The chain recombines TRBV28 with TRBJ1-5; 7 bases fit TRBD1. CDR3 length: 19 residues. V lost 3 bases and J lost 2; bases outside the gene matches: 16. Germline assignment: CDR1 MDHEN and CDR2 SYDVKM.

In nucleotides, the CDR3 is TGTGCCATCTCGGAGGGGGGGAGGAATCAAGAGACCCAGTACTTC. Protein: CAISEGGRNQETQYF. The chain employs TRBV10-3 and TRBJ2-5; tentatively, D is TRBD2 (7 bases). This CDR3 has 15 residues. V shed 8 bases and J shed 2 bases, with 18 bases lying between them. From germline, CDR1 is ENHRY and CDR2 SYGVKD.

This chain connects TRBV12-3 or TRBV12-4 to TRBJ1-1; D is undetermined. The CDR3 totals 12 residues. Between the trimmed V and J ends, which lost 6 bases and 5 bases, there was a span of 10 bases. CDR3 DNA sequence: TGTGCCAGCAGCCCGGGAGGGACTGAAGCTTTCTTT. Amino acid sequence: CASSPGGTEAFF.

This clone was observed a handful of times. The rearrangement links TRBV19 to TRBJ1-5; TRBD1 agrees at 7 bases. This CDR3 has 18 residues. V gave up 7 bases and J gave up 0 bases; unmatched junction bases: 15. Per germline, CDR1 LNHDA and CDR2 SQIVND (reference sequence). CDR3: CASTPDRWLGYSNQPQHF. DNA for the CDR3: TGTGCCAGTACCCCGGACAGGTGGTTGGGGTATAGCAATCAGCCCCAGCATTTT.

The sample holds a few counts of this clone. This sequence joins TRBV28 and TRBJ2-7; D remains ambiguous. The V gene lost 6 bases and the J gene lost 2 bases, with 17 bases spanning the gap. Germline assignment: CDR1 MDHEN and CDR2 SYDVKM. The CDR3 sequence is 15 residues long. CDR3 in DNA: TGTGCCAGCAGCCATCAGTCAACCAGGCCCTACGAGCAGTACTTC. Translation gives CASSHQSTRPYEQYF.

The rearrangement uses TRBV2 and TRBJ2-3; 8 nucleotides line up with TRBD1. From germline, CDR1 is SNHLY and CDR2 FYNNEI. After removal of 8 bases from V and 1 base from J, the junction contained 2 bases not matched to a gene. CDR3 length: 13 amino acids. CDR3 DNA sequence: TGTGCCAGCGAGACAGGGGGCACAGATACGCAGTATTTT. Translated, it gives CASETGGTDTQYF.

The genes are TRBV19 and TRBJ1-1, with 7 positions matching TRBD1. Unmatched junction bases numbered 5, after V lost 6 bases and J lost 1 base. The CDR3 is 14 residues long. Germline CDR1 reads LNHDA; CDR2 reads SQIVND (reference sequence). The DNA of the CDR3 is TGTGCCAGTAGCCCGACAGGGAGGAACACTGAAGCTTTCTTT. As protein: CASSPTGRNTEAFF.

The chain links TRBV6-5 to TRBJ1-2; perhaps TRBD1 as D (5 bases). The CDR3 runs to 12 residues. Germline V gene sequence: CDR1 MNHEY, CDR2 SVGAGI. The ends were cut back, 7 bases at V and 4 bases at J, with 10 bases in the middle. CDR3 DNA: TGTGCCAGCAAAGGGGAACGCTATGGCTACACCTTC. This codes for CASKGERYGYTF.

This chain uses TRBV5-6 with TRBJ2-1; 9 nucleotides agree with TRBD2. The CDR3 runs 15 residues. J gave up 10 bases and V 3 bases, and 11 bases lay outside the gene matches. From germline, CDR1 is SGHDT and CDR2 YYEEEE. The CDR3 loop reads CASSSPGLAMEEQFF. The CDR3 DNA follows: TGTGCCAGCAGCTCTCCGGGACTAGCAATGGAGGAGCAGTTCTTC.

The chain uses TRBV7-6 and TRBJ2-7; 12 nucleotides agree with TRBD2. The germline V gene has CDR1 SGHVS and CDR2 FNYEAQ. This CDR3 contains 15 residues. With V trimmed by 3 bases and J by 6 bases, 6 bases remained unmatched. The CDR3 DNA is TGTGCCAGCAGCTTGTCTAGCGGGAGGGGACGCGAGCAGTACTTC. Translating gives CASSLSSGRGREQYF. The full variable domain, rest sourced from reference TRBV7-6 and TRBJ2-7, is GAGVSQSPRYKVTKRGQDVALRCDPISGHVSLYWYRQALGQGPEFLTYFNYEAQQDKSGLPNDRFSAERPEGSISTLTIQRTEQRDSAMYRCASSLSSGRGREQYFGPGTRLTVT.

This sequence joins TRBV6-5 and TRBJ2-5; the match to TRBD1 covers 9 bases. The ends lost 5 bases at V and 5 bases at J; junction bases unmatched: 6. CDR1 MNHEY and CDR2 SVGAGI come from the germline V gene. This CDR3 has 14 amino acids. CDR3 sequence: CASSLTGGWETQYF. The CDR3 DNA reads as TGTGCCAGCAGTCTGACAGGGGGGTGGGAGACCCAGTACTTC.

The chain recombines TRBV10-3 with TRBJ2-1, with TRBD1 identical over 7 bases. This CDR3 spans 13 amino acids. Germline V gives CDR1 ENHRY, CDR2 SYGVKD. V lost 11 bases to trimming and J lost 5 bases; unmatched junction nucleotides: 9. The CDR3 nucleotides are TGTGCCGCGAGACAGGGTTATAACAATGAGCAGTTCTTC. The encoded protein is CAARQGYNNEQFF.

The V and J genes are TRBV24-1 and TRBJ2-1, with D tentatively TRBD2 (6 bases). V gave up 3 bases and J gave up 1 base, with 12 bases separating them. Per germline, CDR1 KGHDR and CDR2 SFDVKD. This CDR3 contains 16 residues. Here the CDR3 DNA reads TGTGCCACCAGTGATCTAGGGACTGGTTCCTACAATGAGCAGTTCTTC. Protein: CATSDLGTGSYNEQFF.